The rows below give T cell receptor beta chains drawn from one sample of a study of T cell responses to AZD1222 COVID-19 vaccine. Assay used: immunoSEQ multiplex PCR; TCRdb lists only in-frame clones, some missing. The sample has 120,000 to 150,000 clones, approximately 91% seen once. This material consisted of peripheral blood, taken 28 days after the second AZD1222 dose. These receptors were obtained from an adult who received the AZD1222 COVID-19 vaccine. Both conserved end residues are part of each CDR3. A D gene is named only where the DNA matches it firmly. Some rows have no size entry. The others give once, few or many, or a class for an expanded clone.

TRBJ2-7	.	TRBD1	TRBV11-2	TGTGCCAGCAGACGGCCGGGACAGGGGAACGAGCAGTACTTC	CASRRPGQGNEQYF
TRBJ1-1	.	TRBD1	TRBV7-8	TGTGCCAGCAGCTTAACAGGGGGCCATAACACTGAAGCTTTCTTT	CASSLTGGHNTEAFF
TRBJ1-2	.	.	TRBV5-6	TGTGCCAGCAGCTTGGAGACGGTCTATGGCTACACCTTC	CASSLETVYGYTF
TRBJ2-3	.	.	TRBV5-1	TGCGCCAGCAGCTCAACAAGCACAGATACGCAGTATTTT	CASSSTSTDTQYF
TRBJ1-3	.	TRBD1	TRBV9	TGTGCCAGCAGCCAAGGGACAGTCTCTGGAAACACCATATATTTT	CASSQGTVSGNTIYF
TRBJ1-1	.	.	TRBV10-3	TGTGCCATCAGTGAGAATTGGGACGGCACTGAAGCTTTCTTT	CAISENWDGTEAFF
TRBJ1-1	few	TRBD1	TRBV30	TGTGCCTGGGCCTCAGACAGGGGCACTGAAGCTTTCTTT	CAWASDRGTEAFF
TRBJ1-1	.	TRBD1	TRBV11-2	TGTGCCAGCAGGCGGGACAGGGGGCTCACTGAAGCTTTCTTT	CASRRDRGLTEAFF
TRBJ2-1	.	TRBD1	TRBV9	TGTGCCAGCAGCGCGGGACAGGTGACCTACAATGAGCAGTTCTTC	CASSAGQVTYNEQFF
TRBJ2-2	.	.	TRBV18	TGTGCCAGCTCACCACAAGGGGCTAACGGGGAGCTGTTTTTT	CASSPQGANGELFF
TRBJ2-6	.	.	TRBV20-1	TGCAGTGCTAGTACCTCACGGGGGAGCGGGGCCAACGTCCTGACTTTC	CSASTSRGSGANVLTF
TRBJ2-3	.	TRBD2	TRBV27	TGTGCCAGCAGGTTTAGCGGGAACACAGATACGCAGTATTTT	CASRFSGNTDTQYF
TRBJ2-7	.	.	TRBV5-8	TGTGCCAGCAGCCGGGACCCCGGGGGCTCCTACGAGCAGTACTTC	CASSRDPGGSYEQYF
TRBJ1-1	.	.	TRBV5-1	TGCGCCAGCAGCCACGCAGGAATGAACACTGAAGCTTTCTTT	CASSHAGMNTEAFF
TRBJ2-7	.	.	TRBV5-1	TGCGCCAGCAGCGCTTCAGGAGGCCCCTACGAGCAGTACTTC	CASSASGGPYEQYF
TRBJ1-5	.	.	TRBV20-1	TGCAGTGCTAGTCGTATAGGGAGCAATCAGCCCCAGCATTTT	CSASRIGSNQPQHF
TRBJ1-2	.	.	TRBV2	TGTGCCAGCAGTGAGATTGCAGGGTCCTATGGCTACACCTTC	CASSEIAGSYGYTF
TRBJ2-1	.	.	TRBV19	TGTGCCAGCACAGACTATGACTATTCGCAGTTCTTC	CASTDYDYSQFF
TRBJ2-2	.	.	TRBV4-2	TGTGCCAGCAGCCATCCGGCTGGCACCGGGGAGCTGTTTTTT	CASSHPAGTGELFF
TRBJ1-3	.	.	TRBV11-2	TGTGCCAGCAGCTTTGGACACTCTGGAAACACCATATATTTT	CASSFGHSGNTIYF
TRBJ1-1	.	TRBD1	TRBV2	TGTGCCAGCAGTCGACAGGGGGCCCTTCGGGGTGAAGCTTTCTTT	CASSRQGALRGEAFF
TRBJ2-1	.	.	TRBV5-1	TGCGCCAGCAGCTTGGGACTAGACTACAATGAGCAGTTCTTC	CASSLGLDYNEQFF
TRBJ2-5	.	.	TRBV5-1	TGCGCCAGCAGCTTGGTGGACCCGGGCCCCCAAGAGACCCAGTACTTC	CASSLVDPGPQETQYF
TRBJ2-2	.	.	TRBV3-1/TRBV3-2	TGTGCCAGCAGCCAAGGGGGGACCTCCACCGGGGAGCTGTTTTTT	CASSQGGTSTGELFF
TRBJ1-2	.	.	TRBV5-5	TGTGCCAGCAGCTCCATGGGGGGCTCCAGCTATGGCTACACCTTC	CASSSMGGSSYGYTF
TRBJ2-7	.	TRBD1	TRBV29-1	TGCAGCGTCGGACAGGGGGGGTACGAGCAGTACTTC	CSVGQGGYEQYF
TRBJ2-2	few	TRBD2	TRBV7-2	TGTGCCAGCAGCTTAGTCGGACTAGCGGGAGGTGGGGAGCTGTTTTTT	CASSLVGLAGGGELFF
TRBJ1-6	.	.	TRBV2	TGTGCCAGCAAGGGGGGGGGCGTATATTCACCCCTCCACTTT	CASKGGGVYSPLHF
TRBJ1-1	.	.	TRBV10-1	TGCGCCAGCAGTGAGTCGAAAAGGAGCTTCATGAACACTGAAGCTTTCTTT	CASSESKRSFMNTEAFF
TRBJ2-1	.	TRBD2	TRBV7-9	TGTGCCAGCAGCCATAGGACTAGCGGGAATTCCTACAATGAGCAGTTCTTC	CASSHRTSGNSYNEQFF
TRBJ2-5	.	.	TRBV7-3	TGTGCCAGCAGCTTATACCGGGAAGGGACCCAGTACTTC	CASSLYREGTQYF
TRBJ2-5	.	.	TRBV12-3/TRBV12-4	TGTGCCAGCAGTTTTTGGGAGACGGGGACCCAGTACTTC	CASSFWETGTQYF
TRBJ1-3	.	.	TRBV5-1	TGCGCCAGCAGCTCGCAGGGGCCTGGAAACACCATATATTTT	CASSSQGPGNTIYF
TRBJ1-1	.	TRBD1	TRBV5-1	TGCGCCAGCAGCTCGGACCTGGGACAGGCGAACACTGAAGCTTTCTTT	CASSSDLGQANTEAFF
TRBJ1-2	.	.	TRBV24-1	TGTGCCACCAGTGAAGGACAGAACTATGGCTACACCTTC	CATSEGQNYGYTF
TRBJ2-1	once	.	TRBV29-1	TGCAGCGCCGAGGGGGTAAATGAGCAGTTCTTC	CSAEGVNEQFF
TRBJ2-3	.	.	TRBV18	TGTGCCAGCTCACCCACGGACGGCAATCAGTATTTT	CASSPTDGNQYF
TRBJ1-6	.	.	TRBV7-9	TGTGCCAGCAGCCAACGCTGGCAGGGTAATAGCTCACCCCTCCACTTT	CASSQRWQGNSSPLHF
TRBJ2-5	.	.	TRBV4-1	TGCGCCAGCAGCCAAGATCTTCGTATACAAGAGACCCAGTACTTC	CASSQDLRIQETQYF
TRBJ1-5	.	.	TRBV6-5	TGTGCCAGCAGTTACGCGGGACCCGGGAAGCCCCAGCATTTT	CASSYAGPGKPQHF
TRBJ2-1	.	.	TRBV14	TGTGCCAGCAGCCCTTTGGCCTACTACAATGAGCAGTTCTTC	CASSPLAYYNEQFF
TRBJ1-1	.	.	TRBV5-1	TGCGCCAGCAGCTTGCGGGCCTCAAACACTGAAGCTTTCTTT	CASSLRASNTEAFF
TRBJ2-5	.	.	TRBV30	TGTGCCCTGGAGGCTTTCCAAGAGACCCAGTACTTC	CALEAFQETQYF
TRBJ1-2	once	.	TRBV27	TGTGCCAGCAGTTTAGATCCAGGGTCGAGTGGCTACACCTTC	CASSLDPGSSGYTF
TRBJ1-2	.	.	TRBV12-3/TRBV12-4	TGTGCCAGCAGGCTAGCAGGGGCGGGTGGCTACACCTTC	CASRLAGAGGYTF
TRBJ1-1	many	.	TRBV9	TGTGCCAGCAGCGCGGACATCATGAACACTGAAGCTTTCTTT	CASSADIMNTEAFF
TRBJ2-3	.	.	TRBV20-1	TGCAGTGCTTGGGTCGAAGATACGCAGTATTTT	CSAWVEDTQYF
TRBJ1-1	once	.	TRBV5-1	TGCGCCAGCAGAGGACAGATGAACACTGAAGCTTTCTTT	CASRGQMNTEAFF